Below, 7 T cell receptor beta chains from the same sample are listed, as sequenced in a study of OX40 agonist ivuxolimab in advanced cancers. Produced via immunoSEQ multiplex PCR; TCRdb's table is partial and in-frame only. The sample lists tens of thousands of clones, roughly 83% occurring once. The sequences come from CD4+ or CD8+ T cells sorted from blood, collected in a trial of the OX40 agonist ivuxolimab. Receptors were obtained from an adult with an advanced solid tumor such as melanoma, head and neck, liver or kidney cancer.

The J gene is TRBJ2-6, the V gene TRBV28, with D possibly being TRBD2 (5 bases). The CDR3 is 17 residues long. Between the trimmed V and J ends, which lost 3 bases and 0 bases, there was a span of 12 bases. From germline, CDR1 is MDHEN and CDR2 SYDVKM. The CDR3 nucleotides read TGTGCCAGCAGTTTTTCCAGCGGCCACTCTGGGGCCAACGTCCTGACTTTC. Translation: CASSFSSGHSGANVLTF.

The CDR3 DNA reads as TGTGCCACCAGCCCCGGGATAAACCGGGGGGGCATGAACACTGAAGCTTTCTTT. As protein: CATSPGINRGGMNTEAFF. V gene TRBV15 combines with J gene TRBJ1-1, with D perhaps TRBD1 (6 bases). Germline loops: CDR1 LNHNV, CDR2 YYDKDF (reference sequence). V gave up 5 bases and J gave up 0 bases, with 22 bases separating them. The CDR3 contains 18 residues.

The chain recombines TRBV4-1 with TRBJ2-7; D is perhaps TRBD1 or TRBD2 (6 bases each). This CDR3 comprises 15 residues. The germline CDR1 and CDR2 sequences are MGHRA and YSYEKL. Trimming pared 4 bases from V and 2 bases from J, leaving 15 bases between. Written as DNA, the CDR3 is TGCGCCAGCAGCCTGTCGGGGGCACCACCCTACGAGCAGTACTTC. It specifies CASSLSGAPPYEQYF.

The chain recombines TRBV29-1 with TRBJ2-1, with 9 bases identical to TRBD2. Unmatched junction bases numbered 14, after V lost 0 bases and J lost 8 bases. Germline CDR1 SQVTM, CDR2 ANQGSEA. The CDR3 is 17 amino acids. The CDR3 DNA reads as TGCAGCGTTGAAGAATACAGGGGTGCGGGAGGGCCGGATGAGCAGTTCTTC. Translation gives CSVEEYRGAGGPDEQFF.

The rearrangement uses TRBV6-5 and TRBJ2-5; 10 bases align to TRBD2. The CDR3 totals 15 residues. Germline V gives CDR1 MNHEY, CDR2 SVGAGI. Losses at the gene ends were 5 bases for V and 9 bases for J; bases not matched to a gene: 12. Here the CDR3 DNA reads TGTGCCAGCAGTCTTTCTAGCGGGAGCCAGGGAGCCCAGTACTTC. Translation: CASSLSSGSQGAQYF.

This sequence joins TRBV28 and TRBJ1-1, with D hard to call. The germline V and J ends were trimmed by 3 bases and 3 bases, with 8 bases remaining between them. Per the germline V gene, CDR1 is MDHEN and CDR2 is SYDVKM. CDR3 size: 13 residues. The CDR3 spells CASSFGSYTEAFF. CDR3 coding DNA: TGTGCCAGCAGTTTCGGCAGTTACACTGAAGCTTTCTTT.

J is TRBJ2-7 and V is TRBV9, with a tentative D call TRBD2 (5 bases). In germline, CDR1 is SGDLS, CDR2 YYNGEE. The V end lost 0 bases, the J end lost 4 bases, and 14 bases lay between the germline ends. This CDR3 has 15 amino acids. CDR3 nucleotides: TGTGCCAGCAGCGTAGGTGGAGCTAGCTCATACGAGCAGTACTTC. Translation: CASSVGGASSYEQYF.